This T cell receptor (beta chain) was identified during a study of CD8 T cells in ankylosing spondylitis. Notes on the study in general: Past studies reported some motif variants in reactive arthritis synovial fluid and blood. Relatively rare in peripheral blood, disease-linked clones were also CD8+. A TCR beta motif made of several highly homologous variants seemed typical of ankylosing spondylitis blood. Disease-linked clones were reportedly significantly enriched in matched ankylosing spondylitis synovial fluid.

Each CDR3 protein gets one entry after TCRdb re-called the 5' RACE reads with MiXCR. The table lists around 210,000 distinct CDR3 sequences, roughly 8.2% of them singletons. Germline CDR1 ENHRY, CDR2 SYGVKD. The CDR3 consists of 15 residues. V gave up 10 bases and J gave up 6 bases, with 23 bases separating them. This clonotype was observed once. The antigen remains unidentified. Being one base from a much bigger clone, this may be a read error. Specimen: blood, either unsorted or a sorted T cell fraction (not recorded which). V is TRBV10-3 and J is TRBJ2-3; D unresolved. The TCR originated in a female donor with ankylosing spondylitis or in good health (not recorded which). The CDR3 loop reads CATMEQGMATDTQYF. DNA of the CDR3: TGTGCCACCATGGAGCAAGGGATGGCCACCGATACGCAGTATTTT.